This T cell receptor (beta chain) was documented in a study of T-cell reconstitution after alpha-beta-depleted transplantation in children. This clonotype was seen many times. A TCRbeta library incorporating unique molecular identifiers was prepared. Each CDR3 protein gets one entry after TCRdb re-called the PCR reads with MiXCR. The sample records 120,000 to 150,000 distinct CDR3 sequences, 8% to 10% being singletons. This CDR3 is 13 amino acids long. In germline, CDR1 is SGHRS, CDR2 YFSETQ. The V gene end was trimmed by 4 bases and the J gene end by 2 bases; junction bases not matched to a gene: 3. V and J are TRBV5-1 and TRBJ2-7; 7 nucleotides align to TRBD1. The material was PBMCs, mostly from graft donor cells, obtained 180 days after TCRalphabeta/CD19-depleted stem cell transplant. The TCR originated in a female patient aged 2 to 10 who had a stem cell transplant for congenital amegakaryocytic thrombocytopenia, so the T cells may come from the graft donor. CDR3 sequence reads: CASSPGTAYEQYF. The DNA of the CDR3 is TGCGCCAGCAGCCCCGGGACAGCCTACGAGCAGTACTTC.